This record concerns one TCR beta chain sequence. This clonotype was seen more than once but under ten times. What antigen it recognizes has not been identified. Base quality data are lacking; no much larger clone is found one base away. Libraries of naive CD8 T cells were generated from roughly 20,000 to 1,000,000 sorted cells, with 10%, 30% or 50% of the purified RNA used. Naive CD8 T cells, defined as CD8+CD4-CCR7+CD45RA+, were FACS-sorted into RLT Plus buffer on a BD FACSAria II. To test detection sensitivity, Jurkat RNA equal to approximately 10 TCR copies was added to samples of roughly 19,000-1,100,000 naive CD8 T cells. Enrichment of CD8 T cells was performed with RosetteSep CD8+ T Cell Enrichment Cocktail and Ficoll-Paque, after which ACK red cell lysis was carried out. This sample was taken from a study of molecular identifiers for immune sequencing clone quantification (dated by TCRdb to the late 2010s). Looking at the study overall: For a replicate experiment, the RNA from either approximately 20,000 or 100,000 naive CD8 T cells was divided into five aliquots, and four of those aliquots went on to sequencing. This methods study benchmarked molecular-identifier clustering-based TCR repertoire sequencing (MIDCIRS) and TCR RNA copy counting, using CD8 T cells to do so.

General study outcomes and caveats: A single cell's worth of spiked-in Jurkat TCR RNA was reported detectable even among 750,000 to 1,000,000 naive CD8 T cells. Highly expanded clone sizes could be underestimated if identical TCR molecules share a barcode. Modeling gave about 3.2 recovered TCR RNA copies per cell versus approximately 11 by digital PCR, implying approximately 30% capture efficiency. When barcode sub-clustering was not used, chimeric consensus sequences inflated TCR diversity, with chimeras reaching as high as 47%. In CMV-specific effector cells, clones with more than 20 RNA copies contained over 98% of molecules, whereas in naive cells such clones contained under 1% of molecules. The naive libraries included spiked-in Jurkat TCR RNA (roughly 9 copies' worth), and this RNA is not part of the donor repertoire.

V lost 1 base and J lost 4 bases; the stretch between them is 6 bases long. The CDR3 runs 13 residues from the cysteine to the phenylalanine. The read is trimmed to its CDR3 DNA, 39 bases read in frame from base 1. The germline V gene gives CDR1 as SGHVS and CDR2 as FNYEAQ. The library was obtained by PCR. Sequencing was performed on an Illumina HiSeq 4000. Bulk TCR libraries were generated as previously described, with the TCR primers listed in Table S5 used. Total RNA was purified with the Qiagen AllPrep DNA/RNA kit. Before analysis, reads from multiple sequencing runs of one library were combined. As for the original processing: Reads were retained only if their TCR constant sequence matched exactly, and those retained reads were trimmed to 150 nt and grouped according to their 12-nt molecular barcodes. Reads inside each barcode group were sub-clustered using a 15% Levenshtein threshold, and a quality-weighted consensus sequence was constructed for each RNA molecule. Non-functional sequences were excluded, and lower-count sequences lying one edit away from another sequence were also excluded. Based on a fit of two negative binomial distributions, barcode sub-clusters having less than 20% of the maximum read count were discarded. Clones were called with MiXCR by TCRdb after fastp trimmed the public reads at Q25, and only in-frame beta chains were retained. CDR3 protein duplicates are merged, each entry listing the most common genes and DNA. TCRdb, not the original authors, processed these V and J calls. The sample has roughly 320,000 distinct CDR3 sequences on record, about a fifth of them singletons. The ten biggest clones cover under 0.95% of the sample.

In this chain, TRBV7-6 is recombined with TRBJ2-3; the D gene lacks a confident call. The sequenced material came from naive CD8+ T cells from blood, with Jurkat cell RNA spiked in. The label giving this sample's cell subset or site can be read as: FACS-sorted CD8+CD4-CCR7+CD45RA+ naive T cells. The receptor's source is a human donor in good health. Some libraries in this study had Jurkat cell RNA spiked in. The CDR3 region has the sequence CASSLDFPDTQYF. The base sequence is TGTGCCAGCAGCTTAGACTTCCCAGATACGCAGTATTTT.